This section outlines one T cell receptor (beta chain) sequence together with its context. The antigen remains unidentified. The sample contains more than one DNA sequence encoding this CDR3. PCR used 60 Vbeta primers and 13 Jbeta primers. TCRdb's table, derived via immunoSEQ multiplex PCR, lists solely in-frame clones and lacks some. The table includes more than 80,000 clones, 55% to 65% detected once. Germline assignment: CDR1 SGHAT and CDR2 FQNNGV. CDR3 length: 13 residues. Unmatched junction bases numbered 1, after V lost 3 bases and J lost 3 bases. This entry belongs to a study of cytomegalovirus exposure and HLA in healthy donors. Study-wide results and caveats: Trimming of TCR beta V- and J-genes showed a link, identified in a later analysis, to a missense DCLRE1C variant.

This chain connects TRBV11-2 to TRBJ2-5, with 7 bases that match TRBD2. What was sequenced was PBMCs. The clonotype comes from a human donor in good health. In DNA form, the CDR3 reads TGTGCCAGCAGCTTTCGGGGGGAAGAGACCCAGTACTTC. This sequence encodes CASSFRGEETQYF.